The clone carrying this TCR beta chain was detected many times. Its target is not known. Healthy individuals of Caucasian origin from Russia, aged about 6 to 90, served as donors. The data were taken from a study of blood T cells in healthy people across ages. Study-wide findings and caveats: Using unsorted PBMCs precluded a conclusive naive versus antigen-experienced comparison.

Sample-barcoded 5' priming and a J-beta primer mix drove a second PCR of roughly 6 to 12 cycles. Through a template-switch adaptor with 12 random nucleotides, each cDNA molecule received a tag. TCRdb re-called the 5' RACE reads with MiXCR, one entry per CDR3 protein. The sample yields about 650,000 distinct CDR3 sequences, roughly half seen once. The TCR was taken from a woman older than 75 in good health. Sequencing was done on a sample of blood.

DNA for the CDR3: TGTGCCAGCAGTACGCGAGGTCGTAACTCCTACGAGCAGTACTTC. It encodes CASSTRGRNSYEQYF. This chain uses TRBV28 with TRBJ2-7, with D uncertain. Germline lookup yields CDR1 MDHEN and CDR2 SYDVKM. CDR3 length equals 15 residues. The V end lost 5 bases, the J end lost 0 bases, and 14 bases lay between the germline ends.